This record covers a single T cell receptor (beta chain). Its antigen remains unidentified. The sample belongs to a study of cytomegalovirus exposure and HLA in healthy donors. Overall study context: The use of the same platform for the approximately 130 validation repertoires and the roughly 730 first-cohort repertoires was reported by a later analysis. General study points: Cytomegalovirus association was assigned to 170 or so TCR beta chains.

Sequencing used immunoSEQ multiplex PCR; TCRdb keeps in-frame clones, though not all of them. The repertoire holds some 65,000 clones, roughly 96% seen once, with more than 2% in the top ten. This CDR3 contains 14 residues. The germline V gene has CDR1 SGHNT and CDR2 YENEEA. Trimming took 4 bases from V and 5 from J; bases not matched to a gene: 7. The sequencing input was PBMCs. This rearrangement joins TRBV11-3 to TRBJ2-7, with 8 positions matching TRBD2. The source is a man younger than 35 in good health and CMV-seronegative. CDR3 sequence reads: CASSSIGGGDEQYF. In nucleotides, the CDR3 is TGTGCCAGCAGCTCAATCGGGGGGGGCGACGAGCAGTACTTC.